What follows are 25 T cell receptor beta chains derived from one specimen sequenced in a study of prognosis after radiotherapy for stage I lung cancer. Genomic DNA was subjected to two-round multiplex PCR for amplification of TCR beta CDR3. First-round PCR amplification was performed with primers specific to each TRBV and TRBJ gene. TCRdb passed the multiplex PCR reads through MiXCR, listing each CDR3 protein once. Among 45,000 to 70,000 distinct CDR3 sequences listed, approximately 25% were seen once. Sample: PBMCs, taken before or after stereotactic body radiation therapy (not recorded which). These receptors came from a donor of 50 years or more with non-small cell lung cancer.

The rearrangement joins TRBV12-3 or TRBV12-4 to TRBJ2-3, with D possibly being TRBD1 or TRBD2 (5 bases each). The CDR3 length is 14 residues. The V end was cut by 1 base, the J end by 5 bases, with 10 bases between. CDR3 DNA: TGTGCCAGCAGTTTAGTGGGGGAAAAAGATACGCAGTATTTT. Its translation is CASSLVGEKDTQYF.

This clonotype was counted ten times or more. The chain recombines TRBV20-1 with TRBJ1-1, with D possibly TRBD1 on 6 matching bases. The V and J ends lost 0 bases and 3 bases respectively, with 17 bases between them. Germline V gives CDR1 DFQATT, CDR2 SNEGSKA (reference sequence). The CDR3 covers 16 residues. The CDR3 bases are TGCAGTGCTAGAGACACTATGGGGGGCTCCGACACTGAAGCTTTCTTT. Translated: CSARDTMGGSDTEAFF.

This clonotype was observed at least ten times. The chain joins TRBV16 to TRBJ1-4; 7 nucleotides line up with TRBD1. The germline V gene encodes CDR1 KGHSY and CDR2 FQNENV. The CDR3 length is 18 residues. V shed 4 bases and J 0 bases; nucleotides not matched to a gene: 11. The chain's CDR3 is CASSRRPPGQSTNEKLFF. In nucleotides, the CDR3 is TGTGCCAGCAGCCGCCGACCCCCGGGACAGTCAACTAATGAAAAACTGTTTTTT.

This clonotype was counted ten times or more. This sequence joins TRBV7-2 and TRBJ2-5, with D tentatively TRBD1 (5 bases). V was clipped by 1 base and J by 5 bases, with 14 bases between them. The length of the CDR3 is 15 residues. The germline gives CDR1 SGHTA, CDR2 FQGNSA. The CDR3 spells CASSLGGGSSETQYF. CDR3 nucleotide sequence: TGTGCCAGCAGCTTAGGGGGCGGCAGTAGCGAGACCCAGTACTTC. The full variable domain, rest sourced from reference TRBV7-2 and TRBJ2-5, is GAGVSQSPSNKVTEKGKDVELRCDPISGHTALYWYRQSLGQGLEFLIYFQGNSAPDKSGLPSDRFSAERTGGSVSTLTIQRTQQEDSAVYLCASSLGGGSSETQYFGPGTRLLVL.

This clonotype has ten or more counts. The CDR3 nucleotides read TGTGCCACCAGCAGACAAAGCGGGACCGCCTGGGGTGAGCAGTTCTTC. Protein product: CATSRQSGTAWGEQFF. V is TRBV15 and J is TRBJ2-5; 7 bases align to TRBD2. The J call is in doubt because the DNA end fits TRBJ2-1 better. CDR1 and CDR2 (germline): LNHNV, YYDKDF (reference sequence). This CDR3 spans 16 amino acids.

This clonotype was seen repeatedly, ten times or more. The chain has TRBV6-2 or TRBV6-3 and TRBJ2-6; possible D gene TRBD1, 7 bases. Trimming pared 2 bases from V and 0 bases from J, leaving 17 bases between. This CDR3 contains 19 residues. The germline V gene encodes CDR1 MNHEY and CDR2 SVGEGT. CDR3 bases: TGTGCCAGCAGTTACGCACTCAACAGGGGACTCTCTGGGGCCAACGTCCTGACTTTC. Its protein product is CASSYALNRGLSGANVLTF.

In this sample, this clonotype turned up many times. The genes are TRBV19 and TRBJ1-1; D not certain. V was clipped by 5 bases and J by 5 bases, with 12 bases between them. Germline V gene sequence: CDR1 LNHDA, CDR2 SQIVND (reference sequence). This CDR3 spans 13 amino acids. DNA for the CDR3: TGTGCCAGTAGTTCTACAAGGGAAACTGAAGCTTTCTTT. Protein product: CASSSTRETEAFF.

This chain joins TRBV25-1 and TRBJ2-3; 7 bases are shared with TRBD1. The CDR3 covers 15 residues. V lost 5 bases, J lost 3 bases, and 8 bases stayed unmatched. The germline V gene encodes CDR1 MGHDK and CDR2 SYGVNS. In DNA, the CDR3 is TGTGCCAGCAGTTCGGCAGACAGGGTTACAGATACGCAGTATTTT. This translates into CASSSADRVTDTQYF.

A remark on this clonotype: A single base separates this from a much larger clone, so it may be a read error. The chain carries TRBV10-3 and TRBJ1-1; D unclear. In germline, CDR1 is ENHRY, CDR2 SYGVKD. This CDR3 region has 13 residues. Trimming cost V 3 bases and J 1 base, with 6 bases left between them. Written as DNA, the CDR3 is TGTGCCATCAGTGAACTGCCGAACACTGAAGCTTTCTTT. Translated: CAISELPNTEAFF.

The V call is TRBV6-1, the J call TRBJ2-2; 12 bases line up with TRBD1. Germline CDR1 reads MNHNS; CDR2 reads SASEGT. The CDR3 has 18 amino acids. Trimming at V came to 6 bases and at J to 3 bases, leaving 11 bases not matched to a gene. DNA of the CDR3: TGTGCCAGCAGCACCGGGACAGGGGGCACGTGGGACACCGGGGAGCTGTTTTTT. As protein: CASSTGTGGTWDTGELFF.

About this clonotype: Since a far larger clone is one base different, this is likely a read error. The genes are TRBV6-9 and TRBJ1-1; D is perhaps TRBD1 (6 bases). This CDR3 comprises 14 residues. Germline V gene data show CDR1 as MNHGY and CDR2 as SVAAGI. CDR3 sequence (DNA): TGTGCCAGCAGTTTAGCGGGGGCTCGAACTGAAGATTTCTTT. This codes for CASSLAGARTEDFF.

Many counts were recorded for this clonotype. The chain links TRBV7-2 to TRBJ2-7; D perhaps matches TRBD2 (5 bases). The length of the CDR3 is 12 residues. The V end lost 5 bases, the J end lost 6 bases, and 11 bases lay between the germline ends. In germline, CDR1 is SGHTA, CDR2 FQGNSA. The CDR3 nucleotides are TGTGCCAGCAGCCCCTGGAGCGGCGAGCAGTACTTC. Translated, it gives CASSPWSGEQYF.

On this clonotype itself: The conserved final phenylalanine or tryptophan is absent from the CDR3, which likely points to a read error. This chain links TRBV5-4 with TRBJ2-3; 10 bases are a match to TRBD2. Trimming cost V 9 bases and J 7 bases; bases outside gene matches: 8. CDR3 length equals 13 residues. Germline V lookup: CDR1 SGHNT, CDR2 YYREEE (reference sequence). CDR3 nucleotide sequence: TGTGCCATGGGGAGCGGGGGGGAGTATACGCAGTATCTT. Translation: CAMGSGGEYTQYL.

Details on this clonotype: Compared with germline, one end of the junction differs, possibly owing to a read error. This chain links TRBV19 with TRBJ2-7, with a possible D match to TRBD1 (6 bases). Per the germline V gene, CDR1 is LNHDA and CDR2 is SQIVND (reference sequence). CDR3 length: 13 residues. DNA for the CDR3: TGTGTCAGTACCCGGGGACAAGGCGCCGAGCAGTACTTC. It is translated as CVSTRGQGAEQYF.

This clonotype was counted once. A much larger clone differs from this one at a single base, so this may be a read error. The rearrangement links TRBV7-2 to TRBJ1-4; D perhaps matches TRBD1 (5 bases). The germline CDR1 and CDR2 sequences are SGHTA and FQGNSA. The CDR3 length is 18 residues. CDR3: CVGSQVGGAAVTNEKLFF. In DNA form, the CDR3 reads TGTGTCGGCAGCCAAGTGGGAGGGGCAGCGGTAACTAATGAAAAACTGTTTTTT.

This clonotype was counted ten times or more. This chain uses TRBV3-1 with TRBJ1-6; D remains ambiguous. Germline-derived CDR1 and CDR2 are LGHDT and YNNKEL (reference sequence). There are 14 residues in the CDR3. V was shortened by 3 bases and J by 8 bases, with 11 bases between the two germline ends. The CDR3 spells CASSHGIPDSPLHF. The CDR3 nucleotides read TGTGCCAGCAGCCACGGAATTCCGGATTCACCCCTCCACTTT.

This clonotype has ten or more counts. V usage is TRBV3-1 and J usage is TRBJ1-4; D remains unclear. Germline CDR1 LGHDT, CDR2 YNNKEL (reference sequence). The CDR3 length is 14 residues. V dropped 4 bases and J dropped 5 bases, with 11 bases sitting between them. The CDR3 sequence: CASSPTPLNEKLFF. The CDR3, as DNA: TGTGCCAGCAGCCCCACGCCGCTCAATGAAAAACTGTTTTTT.

The chain joins TRBV12-3 or TRBV12-4 to TRBJ2-3, with 11 bases identical to TRBD2. CDR3 length: 20 amino acids. The J segment lost 1 base and the V segment lost 0 bases, leaving 12 bases of the junction unmatched. The CDR3 here is CASSLAKLAGVGGRTDTQYF. CDR3 bases: TGTGCCAGCAGTTTAGCCAAACTAGCGGGAGTTGGGGGCCGCACAGATACGCAGTATTTT.

In its sample, this clonotype was seen many times. This chain links TRBV6-5 with TRBJ1-5, with TRBD1 as a possible D gene (6 bases). There are 14 residues in the CDR3. Germline CDR1 MNHEY, CDR2 SVGAGI. Between the trimmed V and J ends, which lost 4 bases and 1 base, there was a span of 8 bases. CDR3 sequence: CASSFDRSNQPQHF. In DNA, the CDR3 is TGTGCCAGCAGTTTTGACAGGAGCAATCAGCCCCAGCATTTT.

A note on this clonotype: Only one base separates this from a far larger clonotype, so it likely reflects a read error. The chain uses TRBV10-3 and TRBJ1-1, with 7 bases that match TRBD1. The J segment lost 3 bases and the V segment lost 10 bases, leaving 11 bases of the junction unmatched. Germline values: CDR1 ENHRY, CDR2 SYGVKD. The CDR3 spans 14 residues. The CDR3 DNA reads TGTGCCAGCAGCCAACAGGGGTGGGACACTGAAGCTTTCTTT. It translates to CASSQQGWDTEAFF.

At least ten counts were recorded for this clonotype. The rearrangement uses TRBV20-1 and TRBJ1-2; D is unclear. Per the germline V gene, CDR1 is DFQATT and CDR2 is SNEGSKA (reference sequence). V was pared by 3 bases and J by 9 bases, with 14 bases between. CDR3 length: 12 residues. CDR3 sequence (DNA): TGCAGTGCTAGCCAGAACGAGTATCGCTACACCTTC. Its translation is CSASQNEYRYTF.

On this clonotype itself: The junction differs from germline at one of its ends, possibly a read error. This sequence joins TRBV6-2 or TRBV6-3 and TRBJ2-1; D might be TRBD1 or TRBD2, each matching 5 bases. The CDR3 is 17 amino acids. Germline lookup yields CDR1 MNHEY and CDR2 SVGEGT. The CDR3 loop reads CASSSFRGRSSYNKQFF. CDR3 DNA sequence: TGTGCCAGCAGTTCCTTCCGGGGCCGAAGCTCCTACAATAAGCAGTTCTTC.

Regarding this clonotype: The likely explanation is a read error, given a far larger clone one base away. The chain has TRBV6-5 and TRBJ1-2; D is unclear. Between the trimmed V and J ends, which lost 7 bases and 4 bases, there was a span of 10 bases. CDR3 length: 12 residues. Germline V gene data show CDR1 as MNHEY and CDR2 as SVGAGI. The CDR3 DNA sequence: TGTGCCAGCAACGAGTCCTCCTATGGCTACACCTTC. It codes for CASNESSYGYTF.

This clonotype came up a few times. The chain uses TRBV30 and TRBJ2-3, with D unresolved. Germline CDR1 and CDR2: GTSNPN and SVGIG (reference sequence). The CDR3 has 13 amino acids. V lost 2 bases and J lost 4, with 10 bases in between. The CDR3 nucleotides read TGTGCCTGGAGTCCCCGGGCCCCAGATACGCAGTATTTT. Translated, it gives CAWSPRAPDTQYF.

This clonotype has ten or more counts. This chain connects TRBV15 to TRBJ1-5; 10 nucleotides agree with TRBD1. V was pared by 1 base and J by 7 bases, with 4 bases of the junction left unmatched. Germline values: CDR1 LNHNV, CDR2 YYDKDF (reference sequence). The CDR3 spans 15 residues. The CDR3 protein is CATSRGQGAGQPQHF. The CDR3 nucleotides read TGTGCCACCAGCAGAGGACAGGGGGCTGGCCAGCCCCAGCATTTT.